A selection of T cell receptor beta chains follows, all from one sample in a study of patients and donors after allogeneic stem cell transplantation. In TCRdb, the RT-PCR reads were re-called with MiXCR into one record per CDR3 protein. This table holds around 150,000 distinct CDR3 sequences, roughly two fifths found once. The sample comprised blood, either unsorted or a sorted T cell fraction (not recorded which). The receptor source for this set is a human donor who was either an allogeneic HSCT recipient or a stem cell or donor lymphocyte infusion donor (not recorded which). It is not recorded whose cells these are; they may come from a transplant donor. CDR3s include the opening cysteine and the closing phenylalanine or tryptophan. A D gene is named only where the DNA matches it firmly. Clone sizes are given selectively: once, few, many, or a class where the clone is expanded.

abundance	v_gene	d_gene	j_gene	CDR3nt	CDR3aa
NA	TRBV9	NA	TRBJ2-5	TGTGCCAGCAGCGCCAGTCTGACAGGCCGAACGGAGACCCAGTACTTC	CASSASLTGRTETQYF
few	TRBV7-2	NA	TRBJ1-1	TGTGCCAGCAGCCCCCCAGGGTGGCAGGGGTCAAAGTACACTGAAGCTTTCTTT	CASSPPGWQGSKYTEAFF
few	TRBV28	NA	TRBJ1-2	TGTGCCAGCAGCGGTGGAGCAGCCTCGTATGGCTACACCTTC	CASSGGAASYGYTF
NA	TRBV27	NA	TRBJ1-5	TGTGCCAGCAGTTTACGGGCAGGGAATAATCAGCCCCAGCATTTT	CASSLRAGNNQPQHF
few	TRBV27	NA	TRBJ2-1	TGTGCCAGCAGTTCGGTGGGTAGCTACAATGAGCAGTTCTTC	CASSSVGSYNEQFF
few	TRBV27	TRBD1	TRBJ1-5	TGTGCCAGCAGCACCGGGACAGGGTATAGCAATCAGCCCCAGCATTTT	CASSTGTGYSNQPQHF
NA	TRBV3-1	NA	TRBJ1-1	TGTGCCAGCAGCCAAGGGCGGGACACTGAAGCTTTCTTT	CASSQGRDTEAFF
NA	TRBV6-2/TRBV6-3	NA	TRBJ1-5	TGTGCCAGCAGTTTCCCAGGGAGCCAGCCCCAGCATTTT	CASSFPGSQPQHF
NA	TRBV7-9	NA	TRBJ2-1	TGTGCCAGCAGCTTTAGTGACGGGACCGCCAATGAGCAGTTCTTC	CASSFSDGTANEQFF
NA	TRBV7-2	NA	TRBJ2-2	TGTGCCAGCAGCACGCCCTTCACCGGGGAGCTGTTTTTT	CASSTPFTGELFF
few	TRBV18	NA	TRBJ1-5	TGTGCCAGCTCACCCTTGGCGCATAGCAATCAGCCCCAGCATTTT	CASSPLAHSNQPQHF
NA	TRBV24-1	NA	TRBJ2-3	TGTGCCACCAGTGATTTTGGTGATACGCAGTATTTT	CATSDFGDTQYF
NA	TRBV27	NA	TRBJ1-2	TGTGCCAGCAGTCCCTGGGAGAGGGTGGACGGCTACACCTTC	CASSPWERVDGYTF
few	TRBV12-3/TRBV12-4	NA	TRBJ1-3	TGTGCCAGCTTCGGGCACTCTGGAAACACCATATATTTT	CASFGHSGNTIYF
NA	TRBV12-3/TRBV12-4	NA	TRBJ1-5	TGTGCCAGCAGTTTAGCGCTGGGAGGGGCCCACGGGTGGCCCCAGCATTTT	CASSLALGGAHGWPQHF
NA	TRBV12-3/TRBV12-4	NA	TRBJ1-5	TGTGCCAGCAGACAGGGCGATCAGCCCCAGCATTTT	CASRQGDQPQHF
NA	TRBV7-7	TRBD1	TRBJ2-2	TGTGCTAGCAGCCTCTGGACAGGGAACACCGGGGAGCTGTTTTTT	CASSLWTGNTGELFF
few	TRBV7-3	NA	TRBJ1-4	TGTGCCAGCAGCTCCGAAAAACTGTTTTTT	CASSSEKLFF
NA	TRBV7-7	NA	TRBJ2-5	TGTGCTAGCAGCTTAGGCCCACTCCTAGGGGAGACCCAGTACTTC	CASSLGPLLGETQYF
NA	TRBV12-3/TRBV12-4	NA	TRBJ1-3	TGTGCCAGCAGTTTAATCGGTGGCGACCTCTCTGGAAACACCATATATTTT	CASSLIGGDLSGNTIYF
NA	TRBV7-9	NA	TRBJ1-3	TGTGCCAGCAGCCCTATGGGAGGCGCTGGAAACACCATATATTTT	CASSPMGGAGNTIYF
NA	TRBV6-2/TRBV6-3	NA	TRBJ2-1	TGTGCCAGCTCACAGGAGGATTACAATGAGCAGTTCTTC	CASSQEDYNEQFF
NA	TRBV12-3/TRBV12-4	NA	TRBJ2-6	TGTGCCAGCAGCTATACTGGGGCCAACGTCCTGACTTTC	CASSYTGANVLTF
NA	TRBV28	NA	TRBJ1-4	TGTGCCAGCAGTTTCCCGGGGCGCGAAGCAACTAATGAAAAACTGTTTTTT	CASSFPGREATNEKLFF
NA	TRBV6-2/TRBV6-3	TRBD2	TRBJ2-1	TGTGCCAGCAGTTACTCACTGAGCGGGGGTTACAATGAGCAGTTCTTC	CASSYSLSGGYNEQFF
few	TRBV6-5	NA	TRBJ2-1	TGTGCCAGCAGTTTGGGACTGTACAATGAGCAGTTCTTC	CASSLGLYNEQFF
few	TRBV27	NA	TRBJ1-6	TGTGCCAGCAGTTTTCCACAGGGCTCCTCGAATTCACCCCTCCACTTT	CASSFPQGSSNSPLHF
few	TRBV7-9	NA	TRBJ1-1	TGTGCCAGCAGCATAGCAATGAACACTGAAGCTTTCTTT	CASSIAMNTEAFF
NA	TRBV12-3/TRBV12-4	NA	TRBJ1-2	TGTGCCAGCAGTTTAAACGCCGGGACACACTATGGCTACACCTTC	CASSLNAGTHYGYTF
NA	TRBV6-5	TRBD1	TRBJ1-1	TGTGCCAGCAGTTACTCGGGACAGCGGAACACTGAAGCTTTCTTT	CASSYSGQRNTEAFF
NA	TRBV5-5	NA	TRBJ1-6	TGTGCCAGCAGCCGGGACTATCTCCCATATAATTCACCCCTCCACTTT	CASSRDYLPYNSPLHF
NA	TRBV7-8	NA	TRBJ1-5	TGTGCCAGCAGCATTATGGACGGGAGTAGCAATCAGCCCCAGCATTTT	CASSIMDGSSNQPQHF
NA	TRBV6-1	NA	TRBJ2-2	TGTGCCAGCAGTGTGGGGCCTACGAACACCGGGGAGCTGTTTTTT	CASSVGPTNTGELFF
NA	TRBV12-3/TRBV12-4	NA	TRBJ1-1	TGTGCCAGCAGCCCACAGGGAGATCGGGACACTGAAGCTTTCTTT	CASSPQGDRDTEAFF
once	TRBV12-3/TRBV12-4	TRBD1	TRBJ1-4	TGTGCCAGCAGTTTAGCGTGGGGACAGGGGAATGAAAAACTGTTTTTT	CASSLAWGQGNEKLFF
NA	TRBV7-2	NA	TRBJ1-2	TGTGCCAGCAGCTCCGGGGAACATGGCTACACCTTC	CASSSGEHGYTF
once	TRBV24-1	NA	TRBJ1-1	TGTGCCACCAGAACAGGGCCCAACACTGAAGCTTTCTTT	CATRTGPNTEAFF
few	TRBV3-1	NA	TRBJ1-1	TGTGCCAGCAGCCAAGAACGGGGGGCAGGGACTGAAGCTTTCTTT	CASSQERGAGTEAFF
NA	TRBV6-6	NA	TRBJ1-1	TGTGCCAGCAGTTACCCTCCTCCGGAAGCTTTCTTT	CASSYPPPEAFF
NA	TRBV5-4	NA	TRBJ2-5	TGTGCCAGCAGCCCACAGGGTAGGGGTGGGGAGACCCAGTACTTC	CASSPQGRGGETQYF
NA	TRBV7-9	NA	TRBJ1-2	TGTGCCAGCAGGCCGGGGGGAAGCTATGGCTACACCTTC	CASRPGGSYGYTF
few	TRBV6-6	TRBD1	TRBJ1-3	TGTGCCAGCAGTTACTCGGCGGGACAGGCGGCCGGCACCATATATTTT	CASSYSAGQAAGTIYF
NA	TRBV6-5	NA	TRBJ2-3	TGTGCCAGCAGTCCAGACCCCCCGGAGACAGATACGCAGTATTTT	CASSPDPPETDTQYF
few	TRBV6-4	NA	TRBJ2-7	TGTGCCAGCAACCCCCTCCGGTACGAGCAGTACTTC	CASNPLRYEQYF
once	TRBV4-1	TRBD2	TRBJ2-2	TGCGCCAGCAGCCCCGGGGAGGGGTGGGCCGGGGAGCTGTTTTTT	CASSPGEGWAGELFF
many	TRBV3-1	NA	TRBJ1-5	TGTGCCAGCAGCCAAGGGGTCCCGGGGTCCCAGCATTTT	CASSQGVPGSQHF
few	TRBV10-3	TRBD1	TRBJ1-1	TGTGCCATCAGAGCAGGGGGCCAAGACACTGAAGCTTTCTTT	CAIRAGGQDTEAFF
NA	TRBV12-3/TRBV12-4	NA	TRBJ2-5	TGTGCCAGCAGCATGGGGTGGACAGTCCAAGAGACCCAGTACTTC	CASSMGWTVQETQYF
few	TRBV4-2	NA	TRBJ1-6	TGTGCCAGCAGCCCGTCTGGGGAGGGGGCCCTCCACTTT	CASSPSGEGALHF
NA	TRBV2	NA	TRBJ1-2	TGTGCCAGCGCACCCGGAGGGAACTATGGCTACACCTTC	CASAPGGNYGYTF
NA	TRBV7-3	TRBD1	TRBJ1-4	TGTGCCAGCAGCCTAGGACCGGGACAGGGGGAGAGGGGTGAAAAACTGTTTTTT	CASSLGPGQGERGEKLFF
NA	TRBV13	NA	TRBJ1-6	TGTGCCAGCAGCTTAGGAACGGCCGGTTTATCACCCCTCCACTTT	CASSLGTAGLSPLHF
NA	TRBV14	NA	TRBJ2-1	TGTGCCAGCAGCCGGCTTTTTGAGCAGTTCTTC	CASSRLFEQFF
few	TRBV7-2	NA	TRBJ1-6	TGTGCCAGCAGCTTGGGTTGGCCTAATAGTTCACCCCTCCACTTT	CASSLGWPNSSPLHF
NA	TRBV12-5	TRBD1	TRBJ1-6	TGTGCTAGTGGTCCCCAACCCCGGGACAGCCCGAGCTCCTATAATTCACCCCTCCACTTT	CASGPQPRDSPSSYNSPLHF